The 22 T cell receptor beta chains in this list originate from one sample, sequenced in a study of T cell responses to AZD1222 COVID-19 vaccine. TCRdb's table, derived via immunoSEQ multiplex PCR, lists solely in-frame clones and lacks some. Of 95,000 or so clones listed, around 92% are singletons. The source material was peripheral blood, sampled on day 0 of MenACWY control vaccination. The source is an adult in good health.

CDR3 nucleotides: TGTGCCAGCAGCCCACTAGCGGGGGACTTGCACGAGCAGTACTTC. It yields the protein CASSPLAGDLHEQYF. The chain couples TRBV6-5 to TRBJ2-7; 11 nucleotides align to TRBD2. The CDR3 is 15 residues long. Germline CDR1 and CDR2: MNHEY and SVGAGI. J gave up 5 bases and V 6 bases, and 9 bases lay outside the gene matches.

The chain has TRBV3-1 (or the pseudogene TRBV3-2) and TRBJ1-6; the D gene is possibly TRBD1 (5 bases). V was clipped by 0 bases and J by 7 bases, with 10 bases between them. Germline CDR1 reads LGHDT; CDR2 reads YNNKEL (reference sequence). The CDR3 length is 15 residues. The DNA for the CDR3 is TGTGCCAGCAGCCAAGAGGCAGGGTCGAATTCACCCCTCCACTTT. Residues: CASSQEAGSNSPLHF.

V and J are TRBV6-5 and TRBJ2-5; 8 bases match TRBD1. Trimming cost V 8 bases and J 5 bases; bases outside gene matches: 7. The CDR3 covers 13 residues. CDR1 is MNHEY, CDR2 SVGAGI, per germline. CDR3 protein: CASSDRDGETQYF. The CDR3 nucleotides read TGTGCCAGCTCGGACAGGGACGGGGAGACCCAGTACTTC.

This sequence joins TRBV9 and TRBJ1-1; weak D call: TRBD1 (5 bases). Germline lookup yields CDR1 SGDLS and CDR2 YYNGEE. This CDR3 is built from 13 residues. V was pared by 0 bases and J by 7 bases, with 10 bases between. CDR3 in amino acids: CASSVAPGLEAFF. The CDR3 DNA reads TGTGCCAGCAGCGTAGCTCCGGGGCTTGAAGCTTTCTTT.

This clone has a single count. The rearrangement uses TRBV6-1 and TRBJ2-7; 10 nucleotides line up with TRBD1. Germline values: CDR1 MNHNS, CDR2 SASEGT. The V and J ends lost 0 bases and 5 bases, in that order; junction bases with no gene match: 10. CDR3 size: 17 residues. CDR3 bases: TGTGCCAGCAGTGAAGCTATAGCCGGGACAGGGGCGGACGAGCAGTACTTC. Translated, it gives CASSEAIAGTGADEQYF.

The chain is built from TRBV5-6 and TRBJ2-7; 9 bases agree with TRBD1. CDR1 is SGHDT and CDR2 is YYEEEE in the germline V gene. The CDR3 sequence is 15 residues long. After removal of 6 bases from V and 4 bases from J, the junction contained 11 bases not matched to a gene. CDR3 DNA: TGTGCCAGCACCCCCCGGGACAGGGATCATTACGAGCAGTACTTC. Amino acids: CASTPRDRDHYEQYF.

The chain uses TRBV3-1 (or the pseudogene TRBV3-2) and TRBJ1-2, with D possibly matching TRBD1 (5 bases). The germline gives CDR1 LGHDT, CDR2 YNNKEL (reference sequence). Trimming cost V 6 bases and J 2 bases, with 19 bases left between them. The CDR3 totals 16 residues. CDR3 in DNA: TGTGCCAGCAGTGATTCAGGGACGCCCTGGAACTATGGCTACACCTTC. Protein: CASSDSGTPWNYGYTF.

This chain links TRBV4-3 with TRBJ2-2; the match to TRBD1 covers 9 bases. Germline loops: CDR1 LGHNA, CDR2 YSLEER. The J segment lost 5 bases and the V segment lost 0 bases, leaving 4 bases of the junction unmatched. CDR3 length equals 16 residues. In nucleotides, the CDR3 is TGCGCCAGCAGCCAAGAGGGACAGGGTGAGACCGGGGAGCTGTTTTTT. Translating it yields CASSQEGQGETGELFF.

The chain employs TRBV6-2 or TRBV6-3 and TRBJ2-5; 8 nucleotides line up with TRBD2. V lost 5 bases, J lost 5 bases, and 10 bases stayed unmatched. This CDR3 spans 15 amino acids. Germline loops: CDR1 MNHEY, CDR2 SVGEGT. The CDR3 DNA reads TGTGCCAGCAGTCTCCCCCGGGGGGGCGTGGAGACCCAGTACTTC. This translates into CASSLPRGGVETQYF.

This chain links TRBV30 with TRBJ2-1; 8 bases match TRBD2. This CDR3 is built from 16 residues. The germline V gene encodes CDR1 GTSNPN and CDR2 SVGIG (reference sequence). V shed 0 bases and J 5 bases; nucleotides not matched to a gene: 9. DNA for the CDR3: TGTGCCTGGAGTGTAATGGCGGGGGGTACTCACAATGAGCAGTTCTTC. Amino acid sequence: CAWSVMAGGTHNEQFF.

This clone was seen once. The chain has TRBV15 and TRBJ2-7; 9 bases are shared with TRBD2. Germline CDR1 is LNHNV and CDR2 is YYDKDF (reference sequence). The CDR3 covers 15 residues. V lost 0 bases and J lost 3; bases outside the gene matches: 3. CDR3 sequence: CATSRELAGNYEQYF. For the CDR3, the DNA is TGTGCCACCAGCAGAGAACTAGCGGGTAACTACGAGCAGTACTTC.

This chain uses TRBV7-2 with TRBJ2-5; 12 bases map to TRBD2. The CDR3 is 16 residues long. CDR1 and CDR2 from the germline V gene are SGHTA and FQGNSA. The V and J ends lost 1 base and 5 bases, in that order; junction bases with no gene match: 5. The CDR3 loop reads CASSLDASGGVETQYF. CDR3 sequence (DNA): TGTGCCAGCAGCTTAGATGCTAGCGGGGGGGTTGAGACCCAGTACTTC.

This clone was counted between two and nine times. The chain couples TRBV6-2 or TRBV6-3 to TRBJ1-5; D is ambiguous. Germline V gene lookup returns CDR1 MNHEY and CDR2 SVGEGT. This CDR3 has 16 amino acids. Deletions cut 0 bases from V and 0 bases from J, with 9 bases between. CDR3 residues: CASSYSSTPSNQPQHF. The CDR3 DNA reads as TGTGCCAGCAGTTACTCATCGACGCCTAGCAATCAGCCCCAGCATTTT.

V gene TRBV29-1 combines with J gene TRBJ2-5; D unresolved. CDR3 length: 12 residues. Germline V gene data show CDR1 as SQVTM and CDR2 as ANQGSEA. The V end lost 6 bases, the J end lost 2 bases, and 10 bases lay between the germline ends. CDR3 nucleotides: TGCAGCGTCCGAGACGGACAAGAGACCCAGTACTTC. Translation gives CSVRDGQETQYF.

This clone was counted between two and nine times. V usage is TRBV5-6 and J usage is TRBJ1-2; D unresolved. Trimming removed 5 bases from V and 2 bases from J, with 10 bases in between. Germline V gives CDR1 SGHDT, CDR2 YYEEEE. The CDR3 runs to 13 residues. CDR3 region: CASSLDTNYGYTF. DNA for the CDR3: TGTGCCAGCAGTCTTGACACGAACTATGGCTACACCTTC.

V and J are TRBV2 and TRBJ1-3; 8 nucleotides line up with TRBD1. The trim removed 5 bases at V and 4 bases at J, leaving 4 bases unmatched. The CDR3 sequence is 14 residues long. Germline V CDR1 and CDR2: SNHLY, FYNNEI. The CDR3 nucleotides are TGTGCCAGCAGTCTAGACAGGGGAGGAAACACCATATATTTT. Translated, it gives CASSLDRGGNTIYF.

This chain joins TRBV19 and TRBJ1-1; 7 bases are a match to TRBD1. The length of the CDR3 is 14 residues. V dropped 6 bases and J dropped 7; count of bases not matched to a gene: 11. Germline lookup yields CDR1 LNHDA and CDR2 SQIVND (reference sequence). This chain's CDR3 is CASSLGLDRDEAFF. The DNA of the CDR3 is TGTGCCAGTAGCCTAGGCCTAGACAGGGATGAAGCTTTCTTT.

This clone appeared a single time. The gene calls are TRBV5-1 and TRBJ1-2; 11 bases match TRBD1. CDR1 and CDR2 from the germline V gene are SGHRS and YFSETQ. V lost 0 bases to trimming and J lost 8 bases; unmatched junction nucleotides: 3. This CDR3 is 14 amino acids long. The CDR3 region is CASSLEDRGRGYTF. CDR3 bases: TGCGCCAGCAGCTTGGAGGACAGGGGGCGCGGCTACACCTTC.

The V call is TRBV7-2, the J call TRBJ1-6; the match to TRBD1 covers 7 bases. The germline V gene has CDR1 SGHTA and CDR2 FQGNSA. The CDR3 is 16 residues long. With 2 bases clipped from V and 7 bases from J, the junction kept 8 bases outside the gene matches. CDR3 in DNA: TGTGCCAGCAGCTTACCGACAGGGTTAGAAAATTCACCCCTCCACTTT. Encoded protein: CASSLPTGLENSPLHF. The complete variable domain, with remaining parts taken from reference TRBV7-2 and TRBJ1-6, reads GAGVSQSPSNKVTEKGKDVELRCDPISGHTALYWYRQSLGQGLEFLIYFQGNSAPDKSGLPSDRFSAERTGGSVSTLTIQRTQQEDSAVYLCASSLPTGLENSPLHFGNGTRLTVT.

The CDR3 nucleotides read TGTGCCAGCAGCCCATGGGGTCTGGGCAATCAGCCCCAGCATTTT. It specifies CASSPWGLGNQPQHF. V is TRBV7-2 and J is TRBJ1-5; D gene ambiguous. CDR3 length: 15 residues. CDR1 and CDR2 from the germline V gene are SGHTA and FQGNSA. The V end was cut by 5 bases, the J end by 2 bases, with 13 bases between.

The chain carries TRBV13 and TRBJ1-2; perhaps TRBD1 as D (6 bases). V was shortened by 3 bases and J by 8 bases, with 16 bases between the two germline ends. This CDR3 spans 14 amino acids. From germline, CDR1 is PRHDT and CDR2 FYEKMQ (reference sequence). The CDR3, as DNA: TGTGCCAGCAGCTTCCCAGGACAGTTTGGGGGCTACACCTTC. It is translated as CASSFPGQFGGYTF.

The genes are TRBV5-1 and TRBJ1-1; D is undetermined. V was shortened by 2 bases and J by 3 bases, with 17 bases between the two germline ends. CDR1 SGHRS and CDR2 YFSETQ come from the germline V gene. The CDR3 totals 16 residues. CDR3 nucleotide sequence: TGCGCCAGCAGCTTAGTCCCAGGAGGTGTTGACACTGAAGCTTTCTTT. Protein: CASSLVPGGVDTEAFF. Looking up the rest from reference TRBV5-1 and TRBJ1-1 gives the full variable domain: KAGVTQTPRYLIKTRGQQVTLSCSPISGHRSVSWYQQTPGQGLQFLFEYFSETQRNKGNFPGRFSGRQFSNSRSEMNVSTLELGDSALYLCASSLVPGGVDTEAFFGQGTRLTVV.